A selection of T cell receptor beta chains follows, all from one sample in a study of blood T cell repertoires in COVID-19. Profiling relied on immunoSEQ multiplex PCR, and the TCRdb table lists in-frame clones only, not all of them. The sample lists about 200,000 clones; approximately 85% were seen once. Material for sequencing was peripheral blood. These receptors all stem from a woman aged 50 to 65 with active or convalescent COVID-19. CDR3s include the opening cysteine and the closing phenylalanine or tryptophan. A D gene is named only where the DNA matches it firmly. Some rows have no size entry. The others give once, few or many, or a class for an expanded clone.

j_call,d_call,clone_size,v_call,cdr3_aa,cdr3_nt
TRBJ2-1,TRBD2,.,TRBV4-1,CASSLAGAGGDYNEQFF,TGCGCCAGCAGCCTCGCAGGGGCCGGGGGGGACTACAATGAGCAGTTCTTC
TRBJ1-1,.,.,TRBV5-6,CASSLSRRNTEAFF,TGTGCCAGCAGCTTATCTCGCAGGAACACTGAAGCTTTCTTT
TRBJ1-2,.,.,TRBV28,CASSLPTALTLYGYTF,TGTGCCAGCAGTTTACCGACAGCCTTAACCCTCTATGGCTACACCTTC
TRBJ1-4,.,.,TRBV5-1,CASSPTPKDGRRISTNEKLFF,TGCGCCAGCAGCCCCACCCCTAAAGACGGCAGGAGGATCAGCACTAATGAAAAACTGTTTTTT
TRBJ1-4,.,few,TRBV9,CASSARDYQLFF,TGTGCCAGCAGTGCCCGGGACTATCAACTGTTTTTT
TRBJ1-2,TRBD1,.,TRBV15,CATSRTGGASMIYGYTF,TGTGCCACCAGCCGGACAGGGGGCGCGTCCATGATATACGGCTACACCTTC
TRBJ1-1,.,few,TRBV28,CASSFRRNTEAFF,TGTGCCAGCAGTTTTCGGAGGAACACTGAAGCTTTCTTT
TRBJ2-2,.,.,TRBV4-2,CASSQGLINTGELFF,TGTGCCAGCAGCCAGGGACTGATTAACACCGGGGAGCTGTTTTTT
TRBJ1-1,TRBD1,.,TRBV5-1,CASSSGQGTEAFF,TGCGCCAGCAGCTCGGGACAGGGCACTGAAGCTTTCTTT
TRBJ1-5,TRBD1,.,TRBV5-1,CASSASTGVGQPQHF,TGCGCCAGCAGCGCATCGACAGGGGTCGGTCAGCCCCAGCATTTT
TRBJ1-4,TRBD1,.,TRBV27,CAITWTGANEKLFF,TGTGCCATTACGTGGACAGGGGCTAATGAAAAACTGTTTTTT
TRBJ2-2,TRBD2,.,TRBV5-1,CASSLAPGAGGAGELFF,TGCGCCAGCAGCTTGGCCCCTGGAGCGGGAGGTGCCGGGGAGCTGTTTTTT
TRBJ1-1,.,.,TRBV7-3,CASSLSSGTEAFF,TGTGCCAGCAGCTTATCCTCAGGAACTGAAGCTTTCTTT
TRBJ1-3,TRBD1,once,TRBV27,CASSSRTGGFLGNTIYF,TGTGCCAGCAGTTCCCGGACAGGGGGCTTCCTCGGAAACACCATATATTTT
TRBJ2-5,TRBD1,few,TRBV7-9,CASSGVDRAQGETQYF,TGTGCCAGCAGCGGAGTCGACAGGGCCCAAGGGGAGACCCAGTACTTC
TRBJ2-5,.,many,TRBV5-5,CASRAGLRETQYF,TGTGCCAGCAGGGCAGGGTTGAGAGAGACCCAGTACTTC
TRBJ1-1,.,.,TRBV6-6,CASLLGANTEAFF,TGTGCCAGTTTACTAGGCGCGAACACTGAAGCTTTCTTT
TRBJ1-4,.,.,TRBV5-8,CASSWEQQNEKLFF,TGTGCCAGCAGTTGGGAGCAGCAGAATGAAAAACTGTTTTTT
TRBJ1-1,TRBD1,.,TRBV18,CASSPRTGGAVPEAFF,TGTGCCAGCTCACCAAGGACAGGGGGCGCAGTCCCTGAAGCTTTCTTT
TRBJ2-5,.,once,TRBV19,CASSIAGFETQYF,TGTGCCAGTAGTATAGCAGGTTTTGAGACCCAGTACTTC
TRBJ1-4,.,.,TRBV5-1,CASSFQGGVEEKLFF,TGCGCCAGCAGCTTCCAGGGAGGGGTTGAAGAAAAACTGTTTTTT
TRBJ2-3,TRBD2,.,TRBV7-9,CASSLIPGLAADTQYF,TGTGCCAGCAGCCTAATCCCGGGACTAGCGGCAGATACGCAGTATTTT
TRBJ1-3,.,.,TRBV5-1,CASSLDSSGNTIYF,TGCGCCAGCAGCTTAGACAGCTCTGGAAACACCATATATTTT
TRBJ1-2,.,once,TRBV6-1,CASSEIRGTGYTF,TGTGCCAGCAGTGAAATCCGGGGAACTGGCTACACCTTC
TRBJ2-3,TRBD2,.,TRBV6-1,CASSEVAGVYPDTQYF,TGTGCCAGCAGTGAGGTAGCGGGAGTATACCCAGATACGCAGTATTTT
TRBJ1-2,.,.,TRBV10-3,CAISLHGGGADNGYTF,TGTGCCATCAGTCTACATGGCGGGGGCGCCGACAATGGCTACACCTTC
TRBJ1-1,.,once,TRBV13,CASSSKQGTQRAFF,TGTGCCAGCAGCTCTAAACAGGGTACCCAGAGAGCTTTCTTT
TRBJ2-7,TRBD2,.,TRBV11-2,CASSAWGTSGTYEQYF,TGTGCCAGCAGCGCATGGGGGACTAGCGGGACCTACGAGCAGTACTTC
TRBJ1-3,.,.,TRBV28,CASSLYRDPGNTIYF,TGTGCCAGCAGTTTATACAGGGACCCGGGAAACACCATATATTTT
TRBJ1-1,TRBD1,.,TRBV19,CASRNPRGWTGDEAFF,TGTGCCAGTAGAAACCCGAGGGGGTGGACAGGGGATGAAGCTTTCTTT
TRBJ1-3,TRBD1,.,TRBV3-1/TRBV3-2,CASSHVGTGQNTIYF,TGTGCCAGCAGCCACGTGGGGACAGGGCAAAACACCATATATTTT
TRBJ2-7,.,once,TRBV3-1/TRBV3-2,CASAPGPETNHYEQYF,TGTGCCAGCGCCCCAGGACCCGAGACTAATCACTACGAGCAGTACTTC
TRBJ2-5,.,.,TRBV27,CASKRASQETQYF,TGTGCCAGCAAGCGAGCCTCTCAAGAGACCCAGTACTTC
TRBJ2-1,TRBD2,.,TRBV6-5,CASSSLSGGAYNEQFF,TGTGCCAGCAGTTCACTTAGCGGGGGGGCCTACAATGAGCAGTTCTTC